This entry lists 5 T cell receptor beta chains sequenced from one sample in a study of T cell responses to AZD1222 COVID-19 vaccine (dated by TCRdb to the early 2020s). Libraries were built with the immunoSEQ multiplex PCR assay. The immuneACCESS repertoire file appears here via TCRdb, limited to in-frame rearrangements. These files lack a portion of the clones; in checked studies, under half of the deficit traces to unresolved V genes, and the cause of the others is not known. Counted in this sample were about 130,000 clones; about 91% of them appeared once. The top ten clones comprise around 1.9% of the sample. Interpreted using the paper, the time point label stands for: baseline before first vaccination. Sequencing was performed on peripheral blood, taken on day 0 of AZD1222 vaccination. The receptors stem from an adult in good health.

The rearrangement joins TRBV5-4 to TRBJ2-3; D is undetermined. Germline assignment: CDR1 SGHNT and CDR2 YYREEE (reference sequence). Trimming took off 2 bases at V and 6 bases at J, with 7 bases between the two ends. CDR3 length equals 12 residues. The CDR3 region is CASSFDSDTQYF. Written as DNA, the CDR3 is TGTGCCAGCAGCTTCGACTCGGATACGCAGTATTTT.

The chain uses TRBV3-1 (or the pseudogene TRBV3-2) and TRBJ1-6; TRBD1 matches 7 bases. CDR1 is LGHDT, CDR2 YNNKEL, per germline (reference sequence). J gave up 4 bases and V 1 base, and 1 base lay outside the gene matches. There are 15 residues in the CDR3. CDR3 sequence (DNA): TGTGCCAGCAGCCAAGCGACAGGGTATAATTCACCCCTCCACTTT. The encoded protein is CASSQATGYNSPLHF.

The chain is built from TRBV2 and TRBJ2-1; no firm D call. The V and J ends lost 5 bases and 7 bases respectively, with 3 bases between them. CDR1 SNHLY and CDR2 FYNNEI come from the germline V gene. This CDR3 region has 10 residues. CDR3 bases: TGTGCCAGCAGTTGGAATGAGCAGTTCTTC. This translates into CASSWNEQFF.

The CDR3 spells CASSPYGRGETYSGANVLTF. Written as DNA, the CDR3 is TGTGCCAGCAGCCCTTACGGGAGGGGGGAAACCTACTCTGGGGCCAACGTCCTGACTTTC. The rearrangement uses TRBV3-1 (or the pseudogene TRBV3-2) and TRBJ2-6; 8 nucleotides line up with TRBD2. CDR3 length: 20 residues. CDR1 and CDR2 (germline): LGHDT, YNNKEL (reference sequence). With V trimmed by 4 bases and J by 0 bases, 14 bases remained unmatched.

J is TRBJ1-1 and V is TRBV4-2; 8 bases are a match to TRBD1. CDR1 is LGHNA and CDR2 is YNFKEQ in the germline V gene. This CDR3 spans 13 amino acids. The J segment lost 11 bases and the V segment lost 1 base, leaving 6 bases of the junction unmatched. The CDR3 sequence: CASSQAGGDEAFF. CDR3 in DNA: TGTGCCAGCAGCCAAGCAGGGGGCGACGAGGCTTTCTTT.